The 28 T cell receptor beta chains presented below share a single source sample, sequenced in a study of cytomegalovirus exposure and HLA in healthy donors. Primers: 60 Vbeta forward and 13 Jbeta reverse. TCRdb keeps only in-frame clones here, not all; method: immunoSEQ multiplex PCR. The table records some 120,000 clones, around 10% of them present only once. Sequencing was done on a sample of PBMCs. The receptors stem from a man under 40 in good health and CMV-seronegative.

The table lists this clone with a few counts. The chain combines TRBV10-3 with TRBJ2-5, with 12 bases lining up with TRBD2. Judging by the DNA end, TRBJ2-7 fits better; the J call may be wrong. This CDR3 is 15 amino acids long. Germline CDR1 is ENHRY and CDR2 is SYGVKD. The CDR3 protein is CAISTTSGRSYEQYF. The CDR3 DNA reads TGTGCCATCAGTACGACTAGCGGGAGATCCTACGAGCAGTACTTC.

This chain connects TRBV14 to TRBJ2-7, with D possibly being TRBD1 (6 bases). V dropped 4 bases and J dropped 4 bases, with 20 bases sitting between them. Germline CDR1 SGHDN, CDR2 FVKESK. CDR3 length equals 16 residues. In DNA form, the CDR3 reads TGTGCCAGCAGCCGGAGGAAACAGGGCCTAATGTACGAGCAGTACTTC. Its protein is CASSRRKQGLMYEQYF.

This clone was found a few times. This chain links TRBV7-8 with TRBJ1-3; tentatively, D is TRBD1 (6 bases). V lost 4 bases, J lost 0 bases, and 13 bases lay in between. This CDR3 region has 16 residues. Germline loops: CDR1 SGHVS, CDR2 FQNEAQ. CDR3 protein: CASSSLDRGSGNTIYF. CDR3 coding DNA: TGTGCCAGCAGCTCGTTGGACAGAGGCTCTGGAAACACCATATATTTT.

As to this clone: Because it lacks the conserved phenylalanine or tryptophan at the end, this CDR3 is likely a read error. CDR3 amino acids: CASSIWGNQPQHL. In DNA, the CDR3 is TGTGCCAGTAGTATTTGGGGCAATCAGCCCCAGCATTTG. This chain connects TRBV19 to TRBJ1-5; D gene unclear. CDR3 length: 13 amino acids. The V end lost 3 bases, the J end lost 2 bases, and 5 bases lay between the germline ends. Germline V gene lookup returns CDR1 LNHDA and CDR2 SQIVND (reference sequence).

J is TRBJ2-5 and V is TRBV29-1; TRBD1 aligns across 10 bases. The J call may be incorrect, as the DNA end agrees better with TRBJ2-7. Germline CDR1 SQVTM, CDR2 ANQGSEA. CDR3 length: 13 amino acids. The CDR3 nucleotides are TGCAGCGTAGGAGGGACAGGGGTCTACGAGCAGTACTTC. This translates into CSVGGTGVYEQYF.

The gene calls are TRBV25-1 and TRBJ2-2; no clear D. CDR1 MGHDK and CDR2 SYGVNS come from the germline V gene. The CDR3 runs to 13 residues. The germline V and J ends were trimmed by 7 bases and 4 bases, with 10 bases remaining between them. In DNA form, the CDR3 reads TGTGCCAGCACCGGGTTGCCCACCGGGGAGCTGTTTTTT. It specifies CASTGLPTGELFF.

This clone was picked up a small number of times. The DNA for the CDR3 is TGTGCCTGGAGTGTACGGAGCCTTAACTATGGCTACACCTTC. This sequence encodes CAWSVRSLNYGYTF. The J gene is TRBJ1-2, the V gene TRBV30; D unresolved. Trimming stripped 0 bases from V and 1 base from J, with 9 bases between. Germline values: CDR1 GTSNPN, CDR2 SVGIG (reference sequence). This CDR3 has 14 residues.

There are a few counts of this clone. CDR3 bases: TGTGCCTCGGGGACTAGCGGGGCCCACCAAGAGACCCAGTACTTC. As protein: CASGTSGAHQETQYF. The chain joins TRBV30 to TRBJ2-5; 13 nucleotides agree with TRBD2. The length of the CDR3 is 15 residues. Germline V CDR1 and CDR2: GTSNPN, SVGIG (reference sequence). V shed 7 bases, J shed 0 bases, and the junction held 5 bases outside the gene matches.

The genes are TRBV25-1 and TRBJ1-2, with 9 bases matching TRBD1. This CDR3 region has 16 residues. The germline V gene encodes CDR1 MGHDK and CDR2 SYGVNS. The V and J ends lost 4 bases and 4 bases, in that order; junction bases with no gene match: 10. CDR3: CASSGNRGLLVYGYTF. The DNA of the CDR3 is TGTGCCAGCAGTGGAAACAGGGGGCTTCTGGTCTATGGCTACACCTTC.

This clone was found a few times. The chain uses TRBV30 and TRBJ1-5; 9 bases fit TRBD1. Germline V gene data show CDR1 as GTSNPN and CDR2 as SVGIG (reference sequence). J lost 11 bases, V lost 4 bases, and 12 bases had no gene match. CDR3 size: 14 residues. In DNA form, the CDR3 reads TGTGCCTGGACCTCCGGGACAGGGACGGAAGCCCAGCATTTT. The encoded protein is CAWTSGTGTEAQHF.

J is TRBJ2-1 and V is TRBV29-1; TRBD1 might be the D (6 bases). The V and J ends lost 3 bases and 4 bases respectively, with 13 bases between them. The CDR3 length is 14 residues. Germline CDR1 SQVTM, CDR2 ANQGSEA. The CDR3 protein is CSVDMGTTYNEQFF. The DNA of the CDR3 is TGCAGCGTTGATATGGGGACAACTTACAATGAGCAGTTCTTC.

V is TRBV7-2 and J is TRBJ2-7, with 8 bases that match TRBD1. The CDR3 is made up of 14 amino acids. Trimming at V came to 3 bases and at J to 7 bases, leaving 8 bases not matched to a gene. Germline V gene sequence: CDR1 SGHTA, CDR2 FQGNSA. CDR3 nucleotides: TGTGCCAGCAGCTTTTCTGCAGGGGGCAGGGAGCAGTACTTC. Protein: CASSFSAGGREQYF. The full variable domain, in which reference TRBV7-2 and TRBJ2-7 provide the parts outside the CDR3, is GAGVSQSPSNKVTEKGKDVELRCDPISGHTALYWYRQSLGQGLEFLIYFQGNSAPDKSGLPSDRFSAERTGGSVSTLTIQRTQQEDSAVYLCASSFSAGGREQYFGPGTRLTVT.

This clone has more than one count but fewer than ten. The J gene is TRBJ2-5, the V gene TRBV27; 9 positions agree with TRBD1. The CDR3 is 13 amino acids. Trimming removed 6 bases from V and 5 bases from J; junction bases left unmatched: 4. The V gene's germline CDR1 is MNHEY and CDR2 SMNVEV (reference sequence). The CDR3 sequence: CASSHRGRETQYF. The CDR3 DNA sequence: TGTGCCAGCAGCCACAGGGGGCGGGAGACCCAGTACTTC.

This clone came up many times. At one boundary the junction diverges from the germline segment, which might be a read error. Other DNA variants within this sample encode the same CDR3. The J gene is TRBJ1-1, the V gene TRBV5-1; 10 positions agree with TRBD1. CDR1 SGHRS and CDR2 YFSETQ come from the germline V gene. CDR3 length equals 13 residues. CDR3 coding DNA: TGCGCCAGCAGTTTGGACAGGGGGACTGAAGCTTTCTTT. The encoded protein is CASSLDRGTEAFF.

The table lists this clone with a few counts. This chain links TRBV5-1 with TRBJ1-1, with TRBD1 identical over 10 bases. V lost 5 bases to trimming and J lost 8 bases; unmatched junction nucleotides: 6. CDR3 length equals 13 residues. CDR1 and CDR2 from the germline V gene are SGHRS and YFSETQ. Here the CDR3 reads CASRHDRGQEAFF. The CDR3 nucleotides read TGCGCCAGCAGACACGACAGGGGGCAGGAAGCTTTCTTT. Full variable domain (missing parts from reference TRBV5-1 and TRBJ1-1): KAGVTQTPRYLIKTRGQQVTLSCSPISGHRSVSWYQQTPGQGLQFLFEYFSETQRNKGNFPGRFSGRQFSNSRSEMNVSTLELGDSALYLCASRHDRGQEAFFGQGTRLTVV.

The rearrangement joins TRBV7-9 to TRBJ2-3; possibly TRBD2 for D (5 bases). The CDR3 has 13 amino acids. Germline CDR1 is SEHNR and CDR2 is FQNEAQ (reference sequence). V was cut by 1 base and J by 8 bases, with 10 bases left in between. CDR3: CASSLGTGGTQYF. DNA for the CDR3: TGTGCCAGCAGCTTAGGGACTGGCGGTACGCAGTATTTT.

This clone has a handful of counts. The genes are TRBV6-6 and TRBJ1-5; D ambiguous. V lost 3 bases and J lost 0, with 9 bases in between. Germline assignment: CDR1 MNHNY and CDR2 SVGAGI (reference sequence). This CDR3 spans 15 amino acids. The CDR3: CASSYHSSSNQPQHF. The CDR3 region has the DNA TGTGCCAGCAGTTATCACAGCAGTAGCAATCAGCCCCAGCATTTT.

This clone was seen a handful of times. The chain combines TRBV5-6 with TRBJ2-3; maybe TRBD2 (7 bases). This CDR3 comprises 17 residues. Trimming removed 4 bases from V and 4 bases from J, with 22 bases in between. CDR1 SGHDT and CDR2 YYEEEE come from the germline V gene. DNA of the CDR3: TGTGCCAGCAGCCCGGCGGGGGCTACCCTCGGACCAGATACGCAGTATTTT. Its translation: CASSPAGATLGPDTQYF.

This clone was recorded a few times. This sequence joins TRBV19 and TRBJ1-5; TRBD1 aligns across 7 bases. The V and J ends lost 1 base and 6 bases, in that order; junction bases with no gene match: 6. This CDR3 is 15 amino acids long. The germline V gene encodes CDR1 LNHDA and CDR2 SQIVND (reference sequence). This chain's CDR3 is CASSIVGGGGQPQHF. In nucleotides, the CDR3 is TGTGCCAGTAGTATAGTAGGGGGCGGCGGTCAGCCCCAGCATTTT.

This chain joins TRBV6-1 and TRBJ2-1; D is possibly TRBD1 (6 bases). V was pared by 4 bases and J by 7 bases, with 17 bases between. This CDR3 contains 15 residues. Per germline, CDR1 MNHNS and CDR2 SASEGT. The CDR3 protein is CASSVGTQSRNEQFF. Here the CDR3 DNA reads TGTGCCAGCAGTGTCGGGACACAGTCCAGGAATGAGCAGTTCTTC.

This clone was found a few times. The V gene is TRBV28, the J gene TRBJ2-7, with 7 bases lining up with TRBD2. CDR1 is MDHEN and CDR2 is SYDVKM in the germline V gene. V trimming: 7 bases; J trimming: 3 bases; junction bases outside the gene matches: 9. The CDR3 totals 14 residues. The CDR3 nucleotides are TGTGCCAGCATCCGTGGTGGCGGGAGCTACGAGCAGTACTTC. The encoded protein is CASIRGGGSYEQYF.

In this sample, this clone turned up a few times. The gene calls are TRBV6-1 and TRBJ2-7; maybe TRBD1 (6 bases). Germline CDR1 reads MNHNS; CDR2 reads SASEGT. V gave up 5 bases and J gave up 5 bases, with 16 bases separating them. The length of the CDR3 is 14 residues. The CDR3 sequence: CASSLRDTGDEQYF. The CDR3 DNA sequence: TGTGCCAGCAGTCTCCGGGACACGGGCGACGAGCAGTACTTC.

This clone was seen a handful of times. The V gene is TRBV11-2, the J gene TRBJ2-1; D possibly corresponds to TRBD2 (5 bases). In germline, CDR1 is SGHAT, CDR2 FQNNGV. The CDR3 totals 15 residues. V dropped 4 bases and J dropped 11 bases, with 21 bases sitting between them. The CDR3 bases are TGTGCCAGCAGCTCGCCCCCCGATCCTAGCCCCCAGCAGTTCTTC. Translation: CASSSPPDPSPQQFF.

The chain is built from TRBV5-1 and TRBJ2-7; D might be TRBD1 (6 bases). The V gene lost 4 bases and the J gene lost 3 bases, with 14 bases spanning the gap. Germline V lookup: CDR1 SGHRS, CDR2 YFSETQ. This CDR3 contains 14 residues. CDR3 residues: CASSPDSGDYEQYF. In DNA, the CDR3 is TGCGCCAGCAGCCCGGACAGCGGAGACTACGAGCAGTACTTC.

The DNA of the CDR3 is TGTGCCAGCAGTCCCTACTGGACAGCAAGCAATCAGCCCCAGCATTTT. Amino acids: CASSPYWTASNQPQHF. V and J are TRBV28 and TRBJ1-5, with D perhaps matching TRBD1 (6 bases). The length of the CDR3 is 16 residues. With 5 bases removed from V and 1 base from J, the gap between germline ends came to 15 bases. Looked up from germline, CDR1 is MDHEN and CDR2 is SYDVKM.

This clone was detected a few times. CDR3 residues: CAWSSGTGSTDTQYF. As DNA, the CDR3 is TGTGCCTGGAGTTCGGGGACAGGGTCGACAGATACGCAGTATTTT. V usage is TRBV30 and J usage is TRBJ2-3, with 9 positions matching TRBD1. The CDR3 extends over 15 amino acids. The V segment lost 2 bases and the J segment 3 bases; nucleotides outside the gene matches: 6. Per the germline V gene, CDR1 is GTSNPN and CDR2 is SVGIG (reference sequence).

The chain employs TRBV4-3 and TRBJ1-2; D not certain. Germline loops: CDR1 LGHNA, CDR2 YSLEER. Trimming took 0 bases from V and 7 from J, leaving 12 bases between them. This CDR3 is 14 amino acids long. The CDR3 loop reads CASSQEASGVGYTF. The CDR3 DNA reads TGCGCCAGCAGCCAAGAGGCGTCCGGGGTTGGCTACACCTTC.

This clone was observed a handful of times. V is TRBV7-8 and J is TRBJ1-1; 9 positions match TRBD1. Trimming at V came to 5 bases and at J to 8 bases, leaving 9 bases not matched to a gene. Germline CDR1 and CDR2: SGHVS and FQNEAQ. The CDR3 length is 14 residues. CDR3 sequence reads: CASSTRDRVPEAFF. The CDR3 DNA reads TGTGCCAGCAGCACCCGGGACAGGGTCCCCGAAGCTTTCTTT.